What follows are 25 T cell receptor beta chains derived from one specimen sequenced in a study of blood T cell repertoires in COVID-19 (dated by TCRdb to about 2020). The library was prepared using the immunoSEQ multiplex PCR assay. What TCRdb holds here is the immuneACCESS table cut down to in-frame rearrangements. Part of the clones is not present; checked against another copy, under half of the missing clones reflect an unresolved V gene, and the others are unexplained. A total of roughly 700,000 clones appear in this sample, about 90% of them only once. About 0.26% of the sample goes to the ten largest clones. Sample: peripheral blood. These TCRs come from a woman between 18 and 29 years old with acute or convalescent COVID-19.

This sequence joins TRBV6-4 and TRBJ1-5; the match to TRBD1 covers 9 bases. The CDR3 is made up of 14 amino acids. Unmatched junction bases numbered 6, after V lost 9 bases and J lost 3 bases. The germline V gene has CDR1 MRHNA and CDR2 SNTAGT. The CDR3 region is CARPGQGHNQPQHF. Here the CDR3 DNA reads TGTGCCAGACCGGGACAGGGACACAATCAGCCCCAGCATTTT.

The DNA for the CDR3 is TGTGCCAGCAGTTACTCGCCGATCCCAGGGGCAGATACGCAGTATTTT. Translating gives CASSYSPIPGADTQYF. The rearrangement joins TRBV6-2 or TRBV6-3 to TRBJ2-3, with a weak D call TRBD1 (6 bases). V dropped 0 bases and J dropped 4 bases, with 14 bases sitting between them. CDR3 length: 16 amino acids. Germline V CDR1 and CDR2: MNHEY, SVGEGT.

This clone was counted a few times. This chain connects TRBV24-1 to TRBJ2-5; TRBD2 matches at 8 bases. The CDR3 spans 13 residues. The V and J ends lost 5 bases and 3 bases, in that order; junction bases with no gene match: 1. In germline, CDR1 is KGHDR, CDR2 SFDVKD. CDR3 residues: CATSGGGKETQYF. In DNA, the CDR3 is TGTGCCACCAGTGGCGGGGGGAAAGAGACCCAGTACTTC.

V usage is TRBV7-3 and J usage is TRBJ2-6; TRBD1 is a possible D gene (5 bases). The ends were cut back, 8 bases at V and 1 base at J, with 6 bases in the middle. CDR1 is SGHTA and CDR2 is FQGTGA in the germline V gene. CDR3 length: 13 amino acids. This CDR3 reads CASQGSGANVLTF. CDR3 nucleotides: TGTGCCAGCCAGGGTTCTGGGGCCAACGTCCTGACTTTC.

This clone was detected only once. The V gene is TRBV27, the J gene TRBJ2-1; perhaps TRBD2 as D (6 bases). V lost 6 bases to trimming and J lost 5 bases, with 8 bases between them. This CDR3 has 12 residues. CDR1 is MNHEY, CDR2 SMNVEV, per germline (reference sequence). Here the CDR3 DNA reads TGTGCCAGCAGGGGACTCGACAATGAGCAGTTCTTC. Amino acids: CASRGLDNEQFF.

This sequence joins TRBV19 and TRBJ2-7; 10 bases agree with TRBD1. With 5 bases clipped from V and 2 bases from J, the junction kept 0 bases outside the gene matches. The CDR3 spans 13 residues. Per the germline V gene, CDR1 is LNHDA and CDR2 is SQIVND (reference sequence). CDR3 DNA sequence: TGTGCCAGTAGTGGGACAGGGGCCTACGAGCAGTACTTC. Translated, it gives CASSGTGAYEQYF. Full variable domain (rest looked up from reference TRBV19 and TRBJ2-7): DGGITQSPKYLFRKEGQNVTLSCEQNLNHDAMYWYRQDPGQGLRLIYYSQIVNDFQKGDIAEGYSVSREKKESFPLTVTSAQKNPTAFYLCASSGTGAYEQYFGPGTRLTVT.

The chain couples TRBV27 to TRBJ2-7; 8 positions match TRBD1. Trimming at V came to 6 bases and at J to 2 bases, leaving 9 bases not matched to a gene. This CDR3 is built from 15 residues. In germline, CDR1 is MNHEY, CDR2 SMNVEV (reference sequence). The CDR3 loop reads CASSPLDRGPYEQYF. DNA for the CDR3: TGTGCCAGCAGCCCGCTCGACAGGGGCCCCTACGAGCAGTACTTC.

The rearrangement uses TRBV9 and TRBJ2-3, with 12 bases that match TRBD2. Germline V lookup: CDR1 SGDLS, CDR2 YYNGEE. The CDR3 sequence is 15 residues long. With 2 bases clipped from V and 6 bases from J, the junction kept 4 bases outside the gene matches. CDR3 in amino acids: CASSVLAGGPDTQYF. CDR3 coding DNA: TGTGCCAGCAGCGTTCTAGCGGGGGGGCCGGATACGCAGTATTTT.

The rearrangement uses TRBV11-3 and TRBJ2-2; D is possibly TRBD2 (5 bases). Germline V gene data show CDR1 as SGHNT and CDR2 as YENEEA. This CDR3 has 15 amino acids. V dropped 2 bases and J dropped 8 bases, with 15 bases sitting between them. CDR3 DNA: TGTGCCAGCAGCTTAAACGGGAAGAAGAAGGGGGAGCTGTTTTTT. Protein sequence: CASSLNGKKKGELFF. The full variable domain, in which reference TRBV11-3 and TRBJ2-2 provide the parts outside the CDR3, is EAGVVQSPRYKIIEKKQPVAFWCNPISGHNTLYWYLQNLGQGPELLIRYENEEAVDDSQLPKDRFSAERLKGVDSTLKIQPAELGDSAVYLCASSLNGKKKGELFFGEGSRLTVL.

The rearrangement uses TRBV2 and TRBJ1-3, with D perhaps TRBD1 (5 bases). Germline assignment: CDR1 SNHLY and CDR2 FYNNEI. The V end lost 1 base, the J end lost 4 bases, and 8 bases lay between the germline ends. CDR3 length equals 14 residues. In DNA form, the CDR3 reads TGTGCCAGCAGTGAAGAGGGGTTGGGAAACACCATATATTTT. As protein: CASSEEGLGNTIYF.

The rearrangement joins TRBV5-1 to TRBJ2-1; D is possibly TRBD1 (5 bases). Trimming took 5 bases from V and 8 from J, leaving 20 bases between them. This CDR3 is 15 amino acids long. Looked up from germline, CDR1 is SGHRS and CDR2 is YFSETQ. The CDR3 bases are TGCGCCAGCAGATCCTCGGCAGGGTGGGGCGATGAGCAGTTCTTC. Translating it yields CASRSSAGWGDEQFF. Drawing the rest from reference TRBV5-1 and TRBJ2-1, the complete variable domain is KAGVTQTPRYLIKTRGQQVTLSCSPISGHRSVSWYQQTPGQGLQFLFEYFSETQRNKGNFPGRFSGRQFSNSRSEMNVSTLELGDSALYLCASRSSAGWGDEQFFGPGTRLTVL.

This clone was counted a few times. The chain carries TRBV25-1 and TRBJ1-1; D is possibly TRBD1 (6 bases). The CDR3 spans 13 residues. The germline V gene encodes CDR1 MGHDK and CDR2 SYGVNS. V was clipped by 2 bases and J by 8 bases, with 12 bases between them. DNA of the CDR3: TGTGCCAGCAGTGAAAGGGGGGGCCAGGAAGCTTTCTTT. Translated: CASSERGGQEAFF.

In its sample, this clone was seen a few times. V usage is TRBV5-5 and J usage is TRBJ1-4; no definite D call. This CDR3 spans 13 amino acids. Germline V gene data show CDR1 as SGHKS and CDR2 as YYEKEE (reference sequence). V gave up 4 bases and J gave up 6 bases, with 10 bases separating them. The CDR3 coding sequence is TGTGCCAGCAGCGTATGGAGTGATGAAAAACTGTTTTTT. Translation: CASSVWSDEKLFF.

The chain recombines TRBV29-1 with TRBJ2-2; perhaps TRBD1 as D (6 bases). The V end lost 0 bases, the J end lost 5 bases, and 13 bases lay between the germline ends. Germline V gene sequence: CDR1 SQVTM, CDR2 ANQGSEA. The CDR3 consists of 15 residues. CDR3 loop: CSVEDPATGTGELFF. The CDR3 region has the DNA TGCAGCGTTGAAGACCCTGCCACAGGGACCGGGGAGCTGTTTTTT.

The table lists this clone with a count of one. The V gene is TRBV10-3, the J gene TRBJ1-4; a weak D match, TRBD1 (5 bases). The CDR3 sequence is 16 residues long. V lost 0 bases to trimming and J lost 7 bases, with 15 bases between them. Germline V gene lookup returns CDR1 ENHRY and CDR2 SYGVKD. Here the CDR3 DNA reads TGTGCCATCAGTGAGTCTTGGCAGGGCTTTGCTGAAAAACTGTTTTTT. This codes for CAISESWQGFAEKLFF.

The chain carries TRBV4-1 and TRBJ1-5; tentatively, D is TRBD1 (5 bases). CDR3 length: 15 amino acids. V was clipped by 0 bases and J by 11 bases, with 17 bases between them. The germline V gene has CDR1 MGHRA and CDR2 YSYEKL. CDR3 nucleotides: TGCGCCAGCAGCCAAGATCTAAGGGGAGGTGAGGCCCAGCATTTT. Its translation: CASSQDLRGGEAQHF.

The CDR3 DNA reads TGTGCCACCAGCAGCGGACAGGGGGCGAGCTCTGGGGCCAACGTCCTGACTTTC. Translated: CATSSGQGASSGANVLTF. The chain couples TRBV15 to TRBJ2-6; 11 bases are shared with TRBD1. The V segment lost 3 bases and the J segment 0 bases; nucleotides outside the gene matches: 4. Germline CDR1 and CDR2: LNHNV and YYDKDF (reference sequence). The CDR3 is 18 amino acids. Looking up the rest from reference TRBV15 and TRBJ2-6 gives the full variable domain: DAMVIQNPRYQVTQFGKPVTLSCSQTLNHNVMYWYQQKSSQAPKLLFHYYDKDFNNEADTPDNFQSRRPNTSFCFLDIRSPGLGDTAMYLCATSSGQGASSGANVLTFGAGSRLTVL.

The chain employs TRBV2 and TRBJ2-7; D is uncertain. Germline V gives CDR1 SNHLY, CDR2 FYNNEI. This CDR3 contains 12 residues. V lost 8 bases and J 4 bases, leaving 12 bases between the germline ends. The CDR3 sequence is CASVTWPYEQYF. CDR3 DNA: TGTGCCAGCGTCACGTGGCCATACGAGCAGTACTTC. Based on the CDR3 plus reference TRBV2 and TRBJ2-7, the full variable domain is EPEVTQTPSHQVTQMGQEVILRCVPISNHLYFYWYRQILGQKVEFLVSFYNNEISEKSEIFDDQFSVERPDGSNFTLKIRSTKLEDSAMYFCASVTWPYEQYFGPGTRLTVT.

The V and J genes are TRBV2 and TRBJ2-1; no clear D. This CDR3 has 13 residues. Germline V gene data show CDR1 as SNHLY and CDR2 as FYNNEI. The V end was cut by 6 bases, the J end by 3 bases, with 9 bases between. The CDR3, as DNA: TGTGCCAGCAGGGGCCTTCTCTACAATGAGCAGTTCTTC. This sequence encodes CASRGLLYNEQFF.

The CDR3 spells CASSQPGQGNEQYF. CDR3 coding DNA: TGTGCCAGCAGCCAGCCGGGACAGGGGAACGAGCAGTACTTC. The chain joins TRBV5-4 to TRBJ2-7; TRBD1 matches 10 bases. With V trimmed by 4 bases and J by 5 bases, 6 bases remained unmatched. The length of the CDR3 is 14 residues. The germline CDR1 and CDR2 sequences are SGHNT and YYREEE (reference sequence).

The chain couples TRBV19 to TRBJ1-1, with D uncertain. Germline lookup yields CDR1 LNHDA and CDR2 SQIVND (reference sequence). CDR3 length equals 14 residues. The ends were cut back, 7 bases at V and 1 base at J, with 13 bases in the middle. The CDR3 loop is CASKFESGNTEAFF. The CDR3 nucleotides are TGTGCCAGTAAGTTCGAAAGCGGGAACACTGAAGCTTTCTTT.

The chain employs TRBV27 and TRBJ1-6; D is undetermined. Trimming took 0 bases from V and 4 from J, leaving 13 bases between them. The CDR3 runs to 17 residues. Germline V gene data show CDR1 as MNHEY and CDR2 as SMNVEV (reference sequence). The CDR3, as DNA: TGTGCCAGCAGTTTATCGAGCGGACGGCCATATAATTCACCCCTCCACTTT. It specifies CASSLSSGRPYNSPLHF.

This chain joins TRBV5-6 and TRBJ2-5; D is ambiguous. The germline CDR1 and CDR2 sequences are SGHDT and YYEEEE. V dropped 0 bases and J dropped 5 bases, with 8 bases sitting between them. The CDR3 has 13 residues. The CDR3 DNA sequence: TGTGCCAGCAGCTTGGCCGCAGTGGAGACCCAGTACTTC. Translation: CASSLAAVETQYF.

The chain recombines TRBV2 with TRBJ1-2; D possibly corresponds to TRBD1 (5 bases). V lost 11 bases and J lost 0, with 22 bases in between. The germline V gene has CDR1 SNHLY and CDR2 FYNNEI. The CDR3 is made up of 16 amino acids. CDR3 DNA sequence: TGTGCCCTATTCCCCCGACGGGGGGGAACTAACTATGGCTACACCTTC. It yields the protein CALFPRRGGTNYGYTF.

Of note for this clone: This sequence may be a read error, since a much larger clone differs from it by one base. The chain is built from TRBV3-1 (or the pseudogene TRBV3-2) and TRBJ2-7; D ambiguous. The CDR3 is 11 residues long. V was clipped by 3 bases and J by 5 bases, with 5 bases between them. Germline-derived CDR1 and CDR2 are LGHDT and YNNKEL (reference sequence). The CDR3 DNA follows: TGTGCCAGCAGCCAGAGCGACGAGCAGTACTTC. Translated, it gives CASSQSDEQYF.